This T cell receptor (beta chain) was recovered during a study of blood T cell repertoires in COVID-19. Clones were read by immunoSEQ multiplex PCR, and TCRdb kept only the in-frame ones, dropping some. The table has around 95,000 clones, about 88% seen once. V gave up 9 bases and J gave up 0 bases, with 9 bases separating them. The CDR3 contains 12 residues. CDR1 and CDR2 from the germline V gene are LNHDA and SQIVND (reference sequence). The sequence was obtained from a young man in a cohort sampled during active COVID-19. Sequenced material: peripheral blood. The V and J genes are TRBV19 and TRBJ2-7; D gene ambiguous. CDR3: CASSTASYEQYF. CDR3 sequence (DNA): TGTGCCAGCTCTACAGCCTCCTACGAGCAGTACTTC.